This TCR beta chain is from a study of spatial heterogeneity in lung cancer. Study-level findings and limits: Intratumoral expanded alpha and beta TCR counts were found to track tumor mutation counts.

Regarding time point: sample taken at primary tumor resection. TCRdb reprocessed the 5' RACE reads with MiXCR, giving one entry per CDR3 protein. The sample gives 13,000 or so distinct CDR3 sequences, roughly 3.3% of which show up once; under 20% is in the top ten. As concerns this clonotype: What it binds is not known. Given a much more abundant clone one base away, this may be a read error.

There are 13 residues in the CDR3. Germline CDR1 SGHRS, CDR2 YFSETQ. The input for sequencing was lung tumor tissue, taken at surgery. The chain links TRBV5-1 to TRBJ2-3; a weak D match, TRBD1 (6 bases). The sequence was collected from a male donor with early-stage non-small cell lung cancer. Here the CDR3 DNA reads TGCGTCAGCAGCTCTACAGGGTCAGATACGCAGTATTTT. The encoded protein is CVSSSTGSDTQYF.